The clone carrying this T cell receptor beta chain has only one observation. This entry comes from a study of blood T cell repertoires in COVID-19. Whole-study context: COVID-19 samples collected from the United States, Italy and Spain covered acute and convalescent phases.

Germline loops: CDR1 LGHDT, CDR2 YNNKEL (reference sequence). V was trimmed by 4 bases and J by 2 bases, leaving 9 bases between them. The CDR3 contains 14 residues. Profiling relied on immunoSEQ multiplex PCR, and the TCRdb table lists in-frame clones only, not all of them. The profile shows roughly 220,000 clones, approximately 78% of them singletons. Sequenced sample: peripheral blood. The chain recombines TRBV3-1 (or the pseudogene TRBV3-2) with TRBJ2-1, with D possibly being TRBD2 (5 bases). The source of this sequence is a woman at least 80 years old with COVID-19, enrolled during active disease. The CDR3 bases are TGTGCCAGCAGCCCGGGGAGTACCTACAATGAGCAGTTCTTC. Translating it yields CASSPGSTYNEQFF.